This TCR beta chain was obtained from a study of blood T cells in healthy people across ages. V was pared by 4 bases and J by 3 bases, with 7 bases of the junction left unmatched. CDR3 length: 15 amino acids. Then a second PCR, running roughly 7 to 11 cycles, was carried out with a sample-barcoded 5' primer and a J-beta primer mix. A single record per CDR3 protein comes from TCRdb applying MiXCR to the 5' RACE reads. Among roughly 730,000 distinct CDR3 sequences, about 56% were seen once, and the ten largest hold roughly 24%. The rearrangement links TRBV12-3 or TRBV12-4 to TRBJ2-5, with 8 bases that match TRBD2. The material sequenced was blood. The source is a man aged 40-55 years in good health. The CDR3, as DNA: TGTGCCAGCAGTTATCGTAGCGGGGAGAAAGAGACCCAGTACTTC. It codes for CASSYRSGEKETQYF.